This T cell receptor beta chain was recorded in a study of beta chain features in type 1 diabetes (dated by TCRdb to 2016 to 2018). Regarding the study in general: Patients and healthy donors did not differ in mean age, gender distribution, total cell number or subset yield. Across all samples, about 110 million sorted cells were examined, and cell number per subset correlated strongly with RNA yield. In the study, TCRB repertoires of sorted circulating CD4+ T cell subsets from recently diagnosed type 1 diabetes patients were compared with those of matched healthy donors. Naive and central memory subsets were obtained from all 30 or so donors, but regulatory and stem cell-like memory subsets were isolated from only 8 patients and roughly 8 healthy donors.

Only a few counts were recorded for this clone. Which antigen it targets is not known. The sample holds no much larger clone one base away, and base qualities are not on file. What the study reported, not specific to this receptor: A moderate but significant shortening of TCRB CDR3 length was observed in type 1 diabetes patients in all four CD4+ subsets. Because small numbers of individuals were included in the HLA sub-analyses, any influence of HLA type on TCRB rearrangement was left unresolved. Because cDNA rather than genomic DNA was sequenced, highly expressing activated cells could have been over-represented, although no difference in activation and CD3 levels was found between groups. Shorter templates might be favored by PCR, yet because patient and control samples were amplified and corrected together, any such skew would affect both groups equally. Naive, central memory and regulatory TCRB repertoires appeared more similar among patients than among healthy donors. At VDJ recombination sites, type 1 diabetes patients had fewer insertions and more deleted nucleotides, which implies abnormalities in thymic rearrangement.

V and J are truncated by 0 bases and 3 bases respectively, leaving an intervening sequence of 15 bases. The CDR3, from cysteine to valine, totals 16 residues. The entry retains the CDR3 DNA only, 48 bases that are in frame from base 1. The CDR1 and CDR2 encoded by the germline V gene are LGHNA and YSLEER. From each donor, a single peripheral blood sample of about 116 mL on average was drawn into heparinised tubes. Naive, central memory, regulatory and stem cell-like memory CD4+ T cells were sorted on a BD FACSAria II using a panel including CD45RO, CCR7, CD25, CD127, CD95 and CD27. A purity above 95% was achieved for all sorted populations. Right away, PBMCs were isolated by Lymphoprep density gradient centrifugation and were stained directly, with no culture step. So that batch effects would be minimized, each experiment stained and sorted samples in pairs, pairing one healthy donor with one patient.

The entire amount of isolated RNA was reverse transcribed using the High Capacity cDNA Reverse Transcription Kit, so the sequenced TCRB transcripts were expressed ones. Deep immunoSEQ sequencing was performed on naive, central memory and regulatory T cell samples, with an average of approximately 4 million total reads per sample. After sorted cells were lysed in RLT buffer, RNA was extracted with DNase-treated RNeasy Micro or Mini kits, with the choice depending on cell number. Each cell subset was processed on its own to prevent cross-contamination, while patient and healthy donor samples were processed together. TCRB sequences were amplified from cDNA with the immunoSEQ multiplex PCR, producing 87-bp fragments spanning the CDR3 region. Sequencing of the amplicons was performed on the Illumina HiSeq platform. From the authors' description of their analysis: PCR bias was computationally corrected using synthetic template baselines, reads within Hamming distance 2 were collapsed, and singletons that could not be merged were discarded. Reads were aligned against IMGT to assign V, D and J genes, CDR3 length and insertions or deletions at six rearrangement sites. Within each subset, clonotype counts were normalized to sorted cell number, and only after that were true diversity and Gini coefficients computed with the tcR R package. The overlap coefficient, calculated on TCRB nucleotide sequences, was used to measure repertoire sharing. Out-of-frame TCRB sequences from naive cells were analyzed to stand in for the pre-selection repertoire. TCRdb retrieved this table from immuneACCESS and kept in-frame rearrangements only. Not all clones are present; in checked studies, unresolved V genes account for under half, and no reason is known for the remainder. V, J and clone size are those of that table, while D and trimming were read from the DNA. The sample yields 300,000 or so clones; roughly 14% were counted once. The ten most abundant clones make up over 0.014% of the sample.

This TCR was recovered from a woman aged 18-35 years with type 1 diabetes. Source material: naive CD4+ T cells from blood. This specimen's cell subset or site label, interpreted: true naive CD4+ T cells. This chain is built from TRBV4-3 and TRBJ2-7, with a tentative D gene TRBD1 over 7 matching bases. The DNA is as follows: TGCGCCAGCAGCCAAGATCGTGGAGGGGGCTTCTACGAGCAGTACGTC. Its protein reads: CASSQDRGGGFYEQYV.